Following are 8 T cell receptor beta chains from one sample sequenced in a study of early stage breast cancer tumors. The protocol was immunoSEQ multiplex PCR, while the TCRdb copy is restricted to in-frame clones and leaves out a portion. The sample lists 9,000 to 10,000 clones; 66% were seen once. The sequencing sample was made of breast tumor tissue. All receptors come from a person aged 45-60 years with breast cancer.

The rearrangement joins TRBV18 to TRBJ1-6; a possible D gene is TRBD1 (5 bases). CDR3 length: 14 residues. V was pared by 6 bases and J by 13 bases, with 19 bases between. The germline CDR1 and CDR2 sequences are KGHSH and LQKENI. The CDR3 sequence is CASSLGPGLVPLHF. CDR3 bases: TGTGCCAGCTCCCTGGGGCCCGGACTTGTTCCCCTCCACTTT.

This clone was detected only once. This chain connects TRBV11-2 to TRBJ2-5; 7 nucleotides agree with TRBD1. V shed 5 bases and J 5 bases; nucleotides not matched to a gene: 11. The germline gives CDR1 SGHAT, CDR2 FQNNGV. There are 15 residues in the CDR3. In DNA, the CDR3 is TGTGCCAGCAGCCTAGGGCGAGGGGGCCTGGAGACCCAGTACTTC. Encoded protein: CASSLGRGGLETQYF.

The chain carries TRBV5-1 and TRBJ2-1; 10 nucleotides line up with TRBD1. Germline assignment: CDR1 SGHRS and CDR2 YFSETQ. The CDR3 runs to 15 residues. Unmatched junction bases numbered 7, after V lost 4 bases and J lost 6 bases. In nucleotides, the CDR3 is TGCGCCAGCAGCGTAGGGACAGGGGCATTCAATGAGCAGTTCTTC. It codes for CASSVGTGAFNEQFF.

The V and J genes are TRBV28 and TRBJ1-1; D might be TRBD1 (5 bases). The CDR3 is 12 residues long. Germline CDR1 and CDR2: MDHEN and SYDVKM. With 6 bases removed from V and 3 bases from J, the gap between germline ends came to 8 bases. The CDR3 coding sequence is TGTGCCAGCAGGGGGCCTTACACTGAAGCTTTCTTT. This gives the protein CASRGPYTEAFF.

The J gene is TRBJ2-7, the V gene TRBV11-2, with D uncertain. The V gene lost 5 bases and the J gene lost 2 bases, with 10 bases spanning the gap. The V gene's germline CDR1 is SGHAT and CDR2 FQNNGV. The CDR3 covers 13 residues. DNA of the CDR3: TGTGCCAGCAGCACCGCCGGGCCCTACGAGCAGTACTTC. It is translated as CASSTAGPYEQYF.

The rearrangement uses TRBV10-3 and TRBJ1-5; D gene ambiguous. The V gene's germline CDR1 is ENHRY and CDR2 SYGVKD. The length of the CDR3 is 15 residues. V was clipped by 6 bases and J by 8 bases, with 20 bases between them. The CDR3 sequence is CAIRSDGPSIKPQHF. In DNA form, the CDR3 reads TGTGCCATCAGGTCGGACGGGCCTTCAATCAAGCCCCAGCATTTT.

This clone has a handful of counts. The chain uses TRBV6-6 and TRBJ2-7; 8 bases align to TRBD1. The CDR3 length is 14 residues. Germline V gene lookup returns CDR1 MNHNY and CDR2 SVGAGI (reference sequence). V dropped 5 bases and J dropped 6; count of bases not matched to a gene: 9. CDR3 DNA sequence: TGTGCCAGCAGTAACCGGGACAGGAAAGTCGAGCAGTACTTC. This translates into CASSNRDRKVEQYF.

The CDR3, as DNA: TGCAGCGTTGTCCTCCTTTTGGGGACTGAAGCTTTCTTT. Amino acids: CSVVLLLGTEAFF. This chain connects TRBV29-1 to TRBJ1-1; unclear D gene. The CDR3 sequence is 13 residues long. V lost 4 bases to trimming and J lost 5 bases, with 14 bases between them. CDR1 is SQVTM, CDR2 ANQGSEA, per germline.